Shown below are 20 T cell receptor beta chains from a single sample sequenced in a study of T cell responses to AZD1222 COVID-19 vaccine. Sequencing used immunoSEQ multiplex PCR; TCRdb keeps in-frame clones, though not all of them. Here the sample spans 110,000 or so clones, around 88% being singletons. The sample consisted of peripheral blood, taken 28 days after the second AZD1222 dose. The receptors shown here come from an adult who received the AZD1222 COVID-19 vaccine.

J is TRBJ2-3 and V is TRBV27; D is unresolved. Germline V gene sequence: CDR1 MNHEY, CDR2 SMNVEV (reference sequence). This CDR3 has 15 residues. V lost 5 bases and J 3 bases, leaving 15 bases between the germline ends. As DNA, the CDR3 is TGTGCCAGCAGTCCGACGTCAGTTGTGACAGATACGCAGTATTTT. Encoded protein: CASSPTSVVTDTQYF.

The chain couples TRBV5-1 to TRBJ1-1; 7 bases line up with TRBD1. The V gene end was trimmed by 0 bases and the J gene end by 3 bases; junction bases not matched to a gene: 5. Looked up from germline, CDR1 is SGHRS and CDR2 is YFSETQ. CDR3 length equals 15 residues. As DNA, the CDR3 is TGCGCCAGCAGCTTGGTTGAAGGGGGCGACACTGAAGCTTTCTTT. Protein sequence: CASSLVEGGDTEAFF.

This rearrangement joins TRBV27 to TRBJ1-6; 7 nucleotides line up with TRBD1. Germline CDR1 is MNHEY and CDR2 is SMNVEV (reference sequence). Losses at the gene ends were 4 bases for V and 8 bases for J; bases not matched to a gene: 5. This CDR3 has 14 amino acids. The CDR3 region is CASSWGQLDSPLHF. DNA of the CDR3: TGTGCCAGCAGTTGGGGACAGTTAGATTCACCCCTCCACTTT.

This clone was detected only a few times. The chain is built from TRBV7-6 and TRBJ1-3, with TRBD1 matching 8 bases. Unmatched junction bases numbered 6, after V lost 0 bases and J lost 5 bases. This CDR3 has 16 amino acids. CDR1 and CDR2 from the germline V gene are SGHVS and FNYEAQ. DNA of the CDR3: TGTGCCAGCAGCTTAGCCGGGACAGGCAACAGAAACACCATATATTTT. Translation gives CASSLAGTGNRNTIYF.

Here the CDR3 DNA reads TGTGCCAGCAGCGTAGGGGGGGCCCGGTACAATGAGCAGTTCTTC. It specifies CASSVGGARYNEQFF. The chain combines TRBV9 with TRBJ2-1, with D tentatively TRBD1 or TRBD2 (6 bases each). V was shortened by 0 bases and J by 4 bases, with 11 bases between the two germline ends. Germline V gene data show CDR1 as SGDLS and CDR2 as YYNGEE. This CDR3 region has 15 residues.

The chain uses TRBV6-5 and TRBJ2-1, with 11 bases aligning to TRBD2. Germline loops: CDR1 MNHEY, CDR2 SVGAGI. This CDR3 region has 15 residues. V gave up 5 bases and J gave up 9 bases; unmatched junction bases: 9. CDR3 sequence: CASSILAGAEFEQFF. CDR3 bases: TGTGCCAGCAGTATACTAGCGGGGGCCGAATTTGAGCAGTTCTTC.

This clone showed up just once. The chain combines TRBV7-2 with TRBJ2-2; weak D call: TRBD1 (6 bases). CDR1 SGHTA and CDR2 FQGNSA come from the germline V gene. The germline V and J ends were trimmed by 5 bases and 6 bases, with 16 bases remaining between them. The CDR3 is 15 amino acids. The CDR3 sequence: CASSPGNTGSGELFF. The CDR3 nucleotides are TGTGCCAGCAGCCCGGGGAACACAGGGTCCGGGGAGCTGTTTTTT.

The chain employs TRBV27 and TRBJ2-7, with TRBD2 matching over 13 bases. The CDR3 totals 16 residues. Germline CDR1 MNHEY, CDR2 SMNVEV (reference sequence). V was pared by 5 bases and J by 5 bases, with 9 bases of the junction left unmatched. CDR3: CASSPLAGGLFHEQYF. DNA of the CDR3: TGTGCCAGCAGTCCACTAGCGGGGGGGCTCTTTCACGAGCAGTACTTC.

This chain links TRBV5-4 with TRBJ2-7; 10 bases map to TRBD2. The CDR3 runs 16 residues. Germline V gene lookup returns CDR1 SGHNT and CDR2 YYREEE (reference sequence). Trimming removed 1 base from V and 4 bases from J; junction bases left unmatched: 8. CDR3 nucleotide sequence: TGTGCCAGCAGCTTGACGGCTAGCGGGGGTCGATACGAGCAGTACTTC. Protein: CASSLTASGGRYEQYF.

This clone was picked up one time. The gene calls are TRBV18 and TRBJ2-5; 15 nucleotides line up with TRBD2. This CDR3 region has 17 residues. Germline trimming cut 6 bases from V and 0 bases from J; bases unmatched to any gene: 5. Germline V gene lookup returns CDR1 KGHSH and CDR2 LQKENI. The CDR3: CASSPGLAGGYQETQYF. The CDR3, as DNA: TGTGCCAGCTCGCCGGGACTAGCGGGGGGTTACCAAGAGACCCAGTACTTC.

The rearrangement links TRBV7-9 to TRBJ2-1; no clear D gene. Trimming shortened V by 1 base and J by 2 bases, and 6 bases separated the two germline ends. CDR1 and CDR2 (germline): SEHNR, FQNEAQ (reference sequence). CDR3 length: 14 residues. The CDR3 is CASSLGSPYNEQFF. The CDR3 DNA follows: TGTGCCAGCAGCTTAGGGTCCCCCTACAATGAGCAGTTCTTC.

The chain combines TRBV10-3 with TRBJ1-6; TRBD1 aligns across 8 bases. In germline, CDR1 is ENHRY, CDR2 SYGVKD. The CDR3 extends over 15 amino acids. The V segment lost 2 bases and the J segment 10 bases; nucleotides outside the gene matches: 7. CDR3 sequence (DNA): TGTGCCATCAGTGAGAGACAGGGGTCGGGGTCACCCCTCCACTTT. It codes for CAISERQGSGSPLHF.

The V call is TRBV3-1 (or the pseudogene TRBV3-2), the J call TRBJ1-5; D not certain. Trimming pared 1 base from V and 2 bases from J, leaving 12 bases between. This CDR3 region has 16 residues. Germline CDR1 LGHDT, CDR2 YNNKEL (reference sequence). The CDR3 coding sequence is TGTGCCAGCAGCCAAGGTGTATGGGCCGGCAATCAGCCCCAGCATTTT. It specifies CASSQGVWAGNQPQHF.

Details on this clone: Additional DNA sequences in this sample encode the identical CDR3. This chain uses TRBV9 with TRBJ2-3; D may correspond to TRBD1 or TRBD2 (5 bases each). This CDR3 has 13 residues. V lost 0 bases, J lost 3 bases, and 5 bases lay in between. Per germline, CDR1 SGDLS and CDR2 YYNGEE. The CDR3 DNA reads TGTGCCAGCAGCGTAGGGGGGACAGATACGCAGTATTTT. Encoded protein: CASSVGGTDTQYF.

This sequence joins TRBV2 and TRBJ2-1; D not resolved. The CDR3 has 16 amino acids. V gave up 6 bases and J gave up 4 bases, with 19 bases separating them. Germline loops: CDR1 SNHLY, CDR2 FYNNEI. The CDR3, as DNA: TGTGCCAGCAGCGCAAAAGACATTTTGCATTACAATGAGCAGTTCTTC. This encodes CASSAKDILHYNEQFF.

This clone was detected once. The chain combines TRBV6-2 or TRBV6-3 with TRBJ1-5; D is unclear. V was clipped by 8 bases and J by 1 base, with 15 bases between them. CDR1 is MNHEY and CDR2 is SVGEGT in the germline V gene. This CDR3 comprises 15 residues. The CDR3 DNA follows: TGTGCCAGCCGCCCGGTGGGGATGAGCAATCAGCCCCAGCATTTT. This translates into CASRPVGMSNQPQHF.

This chain connects TRBV6-2 or TRBV6-3 to TRBJ1-1; possible D gene TRBD1, 5 bases. V was pared by 2 bases and J by 4 bases, with 8 bases between. The CDR3 consists of 13 residues. Germline CDR1 is MNHEY and CDR2 is SVGEGT. CDR3 nucleotides: TGTGCCAGCAGTTACGCGACAGCCACTGAAGCTTTCTTT. Its protein is CASSYATATEAFF.

The chain combines TRBV27 with TRBJ2-3, with 8 bases aligning to TRBD1. The CDR3 covers 13 residues. CDR1 and CDR2 (germline): MNHEY, SMNVEV (reference sequence). Germline trimming cut 6 bases from V and 4 bases from J; bases unmatched to any gene: 3. The CDR3 sequence: CASRIQGADTQYF. Here the CDR3 DNA reads TGTGCCAGCAGGATACAGGGGGCAGATACGCAGTATTTT.

The chain recombines TRBV11-2 with TRBJ2-7, with a weak D call TRBD1 (5 bases). This CDR3 is built from 12 residues. Trimming took 1 base from V and 9 from J, leaving 10 bases between them. The germline gives CDR1 SGHAT, CDR2 FQNNGV. CDR3 sequence: CASSLGVDRQYF. CDR3 DNA sequence: TGTGCCAGCAGCTTAGGGGTTGACAGGCAGTACTTC.

The rearrangement uses TRBV2 and TRBJ1-5; D gene uncertain. Germline lookup yields CDR1 SNHLY and CDR2 FYNNEI. V shed 9 bases and J shed 2 bases, with 8 bases lying between them. The CDR3 contains 12 residues. The CDR3 loop is CASGLGNQPQHF. The CDR3 DNA sequence: TGTGCCAGTGGGTTGGGCAATCAGCCCCAGCATTTT.